The entry that follows covers one T cell receptor (beta chain) sequence. Its target is not known. The source of the sample is a study of shared clonotypes between healthy human individuals. Libraries were prepared by immunoSEQ multiplex PCR; TCRdb keeps only in-frame clonotypes and omits some of them. Of roughly 850,000 clones listed, around 96% are singletons. Naive CD8 cells, CD45RO-negative and positively selected for CCR7, excluded terminally differentiated effector memory CD45RA+ cells. Study observations and caveats: Estimated clonotype richness was generally higher in naive than memory subsets.

V lost 5 bases to trimming and J lost 3 bases; unmatched junction nucleotides: 11. Germline CDR1 is MNHEY and CDR2 is SMNVEV (reference sequence). This CDR3 spans 16 amino acids. The V gene is TRBV27, the J gene TRBJ2-7; 9 nucleotides line up with TRBD2. Sequences were obtained from naive CD8+ T cells sorted from blood. The sequence came from a man aged 25-45 years in good health. DNA of the CDR3: TGTGCCAGCAGTCTCGCCAGGGTAGCGGGAGACTACGAGCAGTACTTC. This encodes CASSLARVAGDYEQYF.